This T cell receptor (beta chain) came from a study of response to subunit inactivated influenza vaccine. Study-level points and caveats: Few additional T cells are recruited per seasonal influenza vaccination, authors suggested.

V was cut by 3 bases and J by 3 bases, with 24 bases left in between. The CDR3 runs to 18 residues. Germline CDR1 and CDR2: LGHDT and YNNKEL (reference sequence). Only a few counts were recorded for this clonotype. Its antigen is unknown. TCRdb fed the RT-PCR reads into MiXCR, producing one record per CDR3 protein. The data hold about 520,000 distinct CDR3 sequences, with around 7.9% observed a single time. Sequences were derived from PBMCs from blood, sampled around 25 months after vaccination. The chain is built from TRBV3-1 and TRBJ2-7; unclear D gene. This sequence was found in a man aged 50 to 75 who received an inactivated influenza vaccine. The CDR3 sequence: CASSHYYRAWTYGYEQYF. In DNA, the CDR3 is TGTGCCAGCAGCCACTATTATAGGGCCTGGACCTATGGCTACGAGCAGTACTTC.